This TCR beta chain is drawn from a study of metastatic and nonmetastatic thyroid tumors. About the study: Repertoires from blood and tumor or nodule tissue of malignant and benign thyroid patients were compared. General study points: The study reportedly found significantly higher TCR beta diversity in malignant thyroid tumors than benign nodules, in blood and tumor.

No treatment had been given to any patient before thyroid surgery. Authors' processing steps: A papillary thyroid cancer distant-metastasis classifier was built from CDR3 differences across clinicopathological groups. TCRdb called clones again from the PCR reads with MiXCR. The authors' filters were not applied to this entry. The repertoire consists of some 15,000 clones, with 3.7% occurring once and the leading ten covering 23%. In the case of this clone: Its antigen is currently unknown.

V was clipped by 6 bases and J by 2 bases, with 18 bases between them. Germline-derived CDR1 and CDR2 are SGHNT and YENEEA. This CDR3 is built from 16 residues. The chain joins TRBV11-3 to TRBJ2-3; TRBD2 is a possible D gene (6 bases). Sequencing input: tumor tissue. The receptor's source is a female donor with papillary thyroid cancer or a benign thyroid nodule (not recorded which). Some clones in this sample may be carry-over from other donors' samples. In DNA, the CDR3 is TGTGCCAGCAGTTGGACGGGAGATCCCCCCACAGATACGCAGTATTTT. This gives the protein CASSWTGDPPTDTQYF.